Following are 25 T cell receptor beta chains from one sample sequenced in a study of T cell changes during pregnancy in multiple sclerosis. Profiling relied on immunoSEQ multiplex PCR, and the TCRdb table lists in-frame clones only, not all of them. Of roughly 60,000 clones in the sample, 75% to 90% were seen once. The source material was CD4+ T cells from peripheral blood mononuclear cells, sampled in the first trimester of pregnancy. All receptors come from a female donor with multiple sclerosis, enrolled in a pregnancy study.

The J gene is TRBJ1-1, the V gene TRBV28, with TRBD1 matching over 7 bases. V was clipped by 7 bases and J by 7 bases; unmatched bases: 12. This CDR3 has 14 residues. CDR1 is MDHEN and CDR2 is SYDVKM in the germline V gene. The chain's CDR3 is CASTIYRDSYEAFF. The CDR3, as DNA: TGTGCCAGCACTATATACCGGGACAGTTATGAAGCTTTCTTT.

This chain joins TRBV4-3 and TRBJ1-2, with 9 bases that match TRBD1. The CDR3 has 16 residues. V lost 2 bases, J lost 0 bases, and 4 bases stayed unmatched. Germline V CDR1 and CDR2: LGHNA, YSLEER. DNA for the CDR3: TGCGCCAGCAGCCAAAGGGGACAGGGCCCTAACTATGGCTACACCTTC. It yields the protein CASSQRGQGPNYGYTF.

The chain combines TRBV6-6 with TRBJ2-4; D gene ambiguous. Germline V gives CDR1 MNHNY, CDR2 SVGAGI (reference sequence). Trimming cost V 2 bases and J 7 bases, with 3 bases left between them. The length of the CDR3 is 11 residues. The CDR3 coding sequence is TGTGCCAGCAGTTACGAGAACATTCAGTACTTC. Its protein is CASSYENIQYF.

Only a few counts were recorded for this clone. The rearrangement joins TRBV19 to TRBJ1-1, with unresolved D. With 1 base removed from V and 1 base from J, the gap between germline ends came to 7 bases. The CDR3 is 14 residues long. From germline, CDR1 is LNHDA and CDR2 SQIVND (reference sequence). CDR3 residues: CASSIGGGNTEAFF. The CDR3, as DNA: TGTGCCAGTAGTATAGGCGGAGGGAACACTGAAGCTTTCTTT.

The rearrangement uses TRBV10-3 and TRBJ2-1, with D possibly matching TRBD1 (6 bases). The CDR3 contains 15 residues. Between the trimmed V and J ends, which lost 8 bases and 9 bases, there was a span of 23 bases. Germline values: CDR1 ENHRY, CDR2 SYGVKD. The CDR3 sequence: CAIQGNRVFGSEQFF. CDR3 nucleotides: TGTGCCATCCAGGGTAACAGGGTCTTCGGCAGTGAGCAGTTCTTC.

The chain combines TRBV5-4 with TRBJ2-5, with D unresolved. V lost 4 bases and J lost 0, with 10 bases in between. The CDR3 consists of 14 residues. Germline assignment: CDR1 SGHNT and CDR2 YYREEE (reference sequence). The CDR3 nucleotides read TGTGCCAGCAGCCGAGCTAGAGACCAAGAGACCCAGTACTTC. Amino acids: CASSRARDQETQYF.

This clone was detected only a few times. This chain links TRBV28 with TRBJ1-1; D remains ambiguous. Germline V gene data show CDR1 as MDHEN and CDR2 as SYDVKM. This CDR3 is built from 13 residues. The V end was cut by 7 bases, the J end by 1 base, with 10 bases between. The CDR3 sequence is CASTEQPNTEAFF. The CDR3 DNA reads as TGTGCCAGCACCGAACAGCCGAACACTGAAGCTTTCTTT.

The V and J genes are TRBV25-1 and TRBJ1-1; 11 positions match TRBD1. The CDR3 extends over 16 amino acids. The germline V gene has CDR1 MGHDK and CDR2 SYGVNS. V shed 2 bases, J shed 5 bases, and the junction held 7 bases outside the gene matches. The CDR3 loop is CASSEGWTGGRTEAFF. The CDR3 DNA reads TGTGCCAGCAGTGAAGGGTGGACAGGGGGCAGGACTGAAGCTTTCTTT.

This chain connects TRBV27 to TRBJ2-3, with unresolved D. V was shortened by 8 bases and J by 6 bases, with 9 bases between the two germline ends. CDR1 is MNHEY and CDR2 is SMNVEV in the germline V gene (reference sequence). This CDR3 has 11 residues. DNA of the CDR3: TGTGCCAGCTCCATGAGGGATACGCAGTATTTT. It yields the protein CASSMRDTQYF.

The rearrangement uses TRBV5-6 and TRBJ1-2; 7 bases match TRBD1. J gave up 0 bases and V 0 bases, and 5 bases lay outside the gene matches. The germline CDR1 and CDR2 sequences are SGHDT and YYEEEE. This CDR3 has 16 residues. Here the CDR3 reads CASSLARQGANYGYTF. The CDR3 DNA reads TGTGCCAGCAGCTTGGCCCGACAGGGAGCTAACTATGGCTACACCTTC.

A single count supports this clone. V usage is TRBV5-6 and J usage is TRBJ2-7; TRBD2 matches at 9 bases. The CDR3 covers 14 residues. V lost 4 bases and J lost 2; bases outside the gene matches: 4. Germline CDR1 SGHDT, CDR2 YYEEEE. CDR3: CASSRSGRTYEQYF. For the CDR3, the DNA is TGTGCCAGCAGCCGAAGCGGGAGGACCTACGAGCAGTACTTC.

This chain connects TRBV6-7 to TRBJ2-3, with 9 bases that match TRBD1. TRBV6-7 is an ORF for which the function is uncertain. The CDR3 extends over 13 amino acids. With 6 bases clipped from V and 4 bases from J, the junction kept 2 bases outside the gene matches. CDR3 residues: CASRYRGPDTQYF. The DNA of the CDR3 is TGTGCCAGCAGATACAGGGGGCCAGATACGCAGTATTTT.

The chain links TRBV19 to TRBJ2-3; 8 positions match TRBD2. Trimming removed 6 bases from V and 1 base from J; junction bases left unmatched: 3. The germline gives CDR1 LNHDA, CDR2 SQIVND (reference sequence). This CDR3 spans 14 amino acids. The CDR3 DNA reads TGTGCCAGTAGCCTGACTAGCGGCACAGATACGCAGTATTTT. Residues: CASSLTSGTDTQYF.

The chain couples TRBV7-9 to TRBJ1-2; TRBD1 matches at 7 bases. J gave up 7 bases and V 5 bases, and 10 bases lay outside the gene matches. CDR3 length equals 14 residues. In germline, CDR1 is SEHNR, CDR2 FQNEAQ (reference sequence). The CDR3, as DNA: TGTGCCAGCAGCACCCCGACAGGGAACGGTGGCTACACCTTC. It yields the protein CASSTPTGNGGYTF. The entire variable domain, with the rest obtained from reference TRBV7-9 and TRBJ1-2, is as follows: DTGVSQNPRHKITKRGQNVTFRCDPISEHNRLYWYRQTLGQGPEFLTYFQNEAQLEKSRLLSDRFSAERPKGSFSTLEIQRTEQGDSAMYLCASSTPTGNGGYTFGSGTRLTVV.

V and J are TRBV15 and TRBJ2-3; D is perhaps TRBD2 (6 bases). CDR1 and CDR2 (germline): LNHNV, YYDKDF (reference sequence). V was trimmed by 5 bases and J by 1 base, leaving 22 bases between them. CDR3 length: 18 amino acids. The DNA of the CDR3 is TGTGCCACCAGCGGAACGGGGGTATTGTTTTGGGGCACAGATACGCAGTATTTT. It encodes CATSGTGVLFWGTDTQYF.

V and J are TRBV11-2 and TRBJ2-7, with 9 bases matching TRBD2. The junction had 12 bases not matched to a gene; V was cut back by 0 bases and J by 9 bases. The CDR3 runs to 16 residues. The germline V gene encodes CDR1 SGHAT and CDR2 FQNNGV. This CDR3 is CASSLDVVSSGIRQYF. The CDR3 DNA reads as TGTGCCAGCAGCTTAGACGTGGTGTCTAGCGGGATCCGGCAGTACTTC.

The chain uses TRBV6-6 and TRBJ1-2; D perhaps matches TRBD1 (5 bases). V lost 6 bases and J 4 bases, leaving 21 bases between the germline ends. The CDR3 consists of 16 residues. Germline CDR1 and CDR2: MNHNY and SVGAGI (reference sequence). DNA of the CDR3: TGTGCCAGCAGAAAAGGCGGAGGGGATGGGGGCTATGGCTACACCTTC. Translated: CASRKGGGDGGYGYTF.

V is TRBV9 and J is TRBJ2-5; D is perhaps TRBD1 (5 bases). V was pared by 0 bases and J by 5 bases, with 11 bases between. Per the germline V gene, CDR1 is SGDLS and CDR2 is YYNGEE. This CDR3 spans 14 amino acids. The CDR3 nucleotides are TGTGCCAGCAGCGTAGGAAAGGGGCACGAGACCCAGTACTTC. It yields the protein CASSVGKGHETQYF. Combining the CDR3 with reference TRBV9 and TRBJ2-5 gives the whole variable domain DSGVTQTPKHLITATGQRVTLRCSPRSGDLSVYWYQQSLDQGLQFLIQYYNGEERAKGNILERFSAQQFPDLHSELNLSSLELGDSALYFCASSVGKGHETQYFGPGTRLLVL.

The V gene is TRBV2, the J gene TRBJ1-1; 8 positions agree with TRBD1. The V segment lost 6 bases and the J segment 3 bases; nucleotides outside the gene matches: 6. The CDR3 is 14 amino acids. Germline values: CDR1 SNHLY, CDR2 FYNNEI. The CDR3 nucleotides are TGTGCCAGCAGAAGAGAACAGGGGGACACTGAAGCTTTCTTT. Translated, it gives CASRREQGDTEAFF.

This chain links TRBV5-1 with TRBJ2-1; 10 bases line up with TRBD1. Germline loops: CDR1 SGHRS, CDR2 YFSETQ. Germline trimming cut 3 bases from V and 9 bases from J; bases unmatched to any gene: 6. The CDR3 has 14 amino acids. This CDR3 is CASSSGQGFREQFF. CDR3 bases: TGCGCCAGCAGCTCGGGACAGGGGTTCCGTGAGCAGTTCTTC.

V usage is TRBV7-8 and J usage is TRBJ2-1; 8 nucleotides match TRBD2. This CDR3 is 17 amino acids long. The V gene's germline CDR1 is SGHVS and CDR2 FQNEAQ. J lost 9 bases, V lost 5 bases, and 18 bases had no gene match. CDR3 DNA sequence: TGTGCCAGCAGCCCCTACCAGCGGGGGCAAACCTGGGCTGAGCAGTTCTTC. Its protein product is CASSPYQRGQTWAEQFF.

CDR3 nucleotides: TGTGCCATCAGTGAGTCTCGGCAGACACATCAGCCCCAGCATTTT. Its protein is CAISESRQTHQPQHF. The V and J genes are TRBV10-3 and TRBJ1-5; no firm D call. This CDR3 comprises 15 residues. Germline lookup yields CDR1 ENHRY and CDR2 SYGVKD. Trimming left V 0 bases short and J 5 bases short, with 11 bases between.

This chain links TRBV7-9 with TRBJ2-3, with 7 positions matching TRBD1. The germline gives CDR1 SEHNR, CDR2 FQNEAQ (reference sequence). The V segment lost 8 bases and the J segment 4 bases; nucleotides outside the gene matches: 12. The CDR3 is made up of 15 amino acids. CDR3 residues: CASGTALRAADTQYF. The DNA for the CDR3 is TGTGCCAGCGGGACAGCCCTAAGGGCGGCAGATACGCAGTATTTT.

This rearrangement joins TRBV5-1 to TRBJ1-4, with D perhaps matching TRBD1 (6 bases). The CDR3 has 16 residues. CDR1 SGHRS and CDR2 YFSETQ come from the germline V gene. Between the trimmed V and J ends, which lost 4 bases and 0 bases, there was a span of 13 bases. The chain's CDR3 is CASSHGTSTTNEKLFF. The CDR3 DNA follows: TGCGCCAGCAGCCACGGGACATCAACAACTAATGAAAAACTGTTTTTT. The full variable domain, in which reference TRBV5-1 and TRBJ1-4 provide the parts outside the CDR3, is KAGVTQTPRYLIKTRGQQVTLSCSPISGHRSVSWYQQTPGQGLQFLFEYFSETQRNKGNFPGRFSGRQFSNSRSEMNVSTLELGDSALYLCASSHGTSTTNEKLFFGSGTQLSVL.

This chain links TRBV9 with TRBJ1-1; TRBD1 might be the D (6 bases). The germline gives CDR1 SGDLS, CDR2 YYNGEE. CDR3 length: 12 amino acids. The ends were cut back, 0 bases at V and 10 bases at J, with 10 bases in the middle. This CDR3 reads CASSVGAGAAFF. CDR3 nucleotides: TGTGCCAGCAGCGTAGGAGCAGGGGCAGCTTTCTTT.